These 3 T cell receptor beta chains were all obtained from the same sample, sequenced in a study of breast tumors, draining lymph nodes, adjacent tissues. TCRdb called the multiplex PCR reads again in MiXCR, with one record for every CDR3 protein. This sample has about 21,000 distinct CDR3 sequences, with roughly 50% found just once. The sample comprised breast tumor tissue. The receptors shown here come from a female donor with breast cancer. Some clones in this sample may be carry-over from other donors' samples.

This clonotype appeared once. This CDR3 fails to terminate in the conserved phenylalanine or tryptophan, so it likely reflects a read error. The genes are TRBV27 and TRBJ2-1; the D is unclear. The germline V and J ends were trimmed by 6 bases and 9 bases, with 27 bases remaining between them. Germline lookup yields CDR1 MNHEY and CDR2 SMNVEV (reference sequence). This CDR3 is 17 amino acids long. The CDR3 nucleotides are TGTGCCAGCAGAATTAGCCCCGGTGGATCCCCGATCCCTGAGCAGTTCGTC. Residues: CASRISPGGSPIPEQFV.

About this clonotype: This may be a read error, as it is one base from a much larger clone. The CDR3 protein is CASSHGGRPSIETQYF. The CDR3, as DNA: TGTGCCAGCAGTCATGGGGGGCGACCGAGTATAGAGACCCAGTACTTC. V is TRBV6-2 or TRBV6-3 and J is TRBJ2-5; D is possibly TRBD1 or TRBD2 (6 bases each). Per the germline V gene, CDR1 is MNHEY and CDR2 is SVGEGT. The CDR3 sequence is 16 residues long. Trimming cost V 5 bases and J 4 bases, with 20 bases left between them.

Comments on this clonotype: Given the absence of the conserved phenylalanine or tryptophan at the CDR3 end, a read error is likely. This chain's CDR3 is CVGSLRGAGTNSPLHL. CDR3 nucleotide sequence: TGTGTCGGCAGCTTAAGGGGGGCAGGAACGAATTCACCCCTCCACTTG. V and J are TRBV7-2 and TRBJ1-6; a possible D gene is TRBD1 (6 bases). The CDR3 loop spans 16 amino acids. CDR1 SGHTA and CDR2 FQGNSA come from the germline V gene.